This T cell receptor beta chain emerged from a study of T cell responses to AZD1222 COVID-19 vaccine. Study results and limitations: Nearly half of unique spike-specific TCRs reportedly avoided B.1.351 and B.1.1.7 mutated regions. Repertoires were collected only later (after the peak T cell response had occurred). Females outnumbered males among donors, who were mostly white British; clonal diversity was possibly underestimated.

Concerning this clone itself: Its antigen is currently unknown.

CDR1 MDHEN and CDR2 SYDVKM come from the germline V gene. Trimming pared 4 bases from V and 7 bases from J, leaving 14 bases between. The CDR3 extends over 15 amino acids. The repertoire was sequenced with immunoSEQ multiplex PCR; TCRdb's copy has only in-frame clones and lacks some. The table for this sample gives more than 110,000 clones. The chain links TRBV28 to TRBJ1-6, with D possibly matching TRBD1 (6 bases). The TCR was taken from an adult in good health. Sequencing input: peripheral blood. CDR3 amino acids: CASSSHRAGNSPLHF. The CDR3 DNA is TGTGCCAGCAGTTCACACAGGGCGGGCAATTCACCCCTCCACTTT.